This entry lists 23 T cell receptor beta chains sequenced from one sample in a study of control samples from healthy donors and cancer patients. Libraries were prepared by immunoSEQ multiplex PCR; TCRdb keeps only in-frame clonotypes and omits some of them. In the table there are more than 110,000 clones, roughly 92% of which are singletons. The material sequenced was blood. These receptors all come from a man aged 25 to 40 in good health.

This chain connects TRBV24-1 to TRBJ1-5, with TRBD1 as a possible D gene (5 bases). The CDR3 runs 14 residues. Germline V gene sequence: CDR1 KGHDR, CDR2 SFDVKD. Deletions cut 6 bases from V and 5 bases from J, with 13 bases between. The CDR3 loop is CATSHRDGHQPQHF. The CDR3 DNA follows: TGTGCCACCAGTCACCGGGACGGTCATCAGCCCCAGCATTTT.

CDR3 nucleotides: TGTGCCAGCTCACCCCAGACAGACGTCCTGACTTTC. Residues: CASSPQTDVLTF. The chain carries TRBV18 and TRBJ2-6; a possible D gene is TRBD1 (5 bases). V lost 3 bases to trimming and J lost 11 bases, with 8 bases between them. CDR1 and CDR2 (germline): KGHSH, LQKENI. The CDR3 is 12 amino acids.

The V gene is TRBV19, the J gene TRBJ2-7, with D hard to call. Trimming cost V 6 bases and J 6 bases, with 18 bases left between them. CDR1 LNHDA and CDR2 SQIVND come from the germline V gene (reference sequence). The CDR3 loop spans 14 amino acids. CDR3 region: CASRAGLPASEQYF. The CDR3 DNA sequence: TGTGCCAGTAGAGCCGGGCTCCCGGCTTCCGAGCAGTACTTC.

The rearrangement links TRBV18 to TRBJ1-2; TRBD1 matches 7 bases. The V and J ends lost 4 bases and 6 bases, in that order; junction bases with no gene match: 11. The CDR3 spans 15 residues. Germline CDR1 KGHSH, CDR2 LQKENI. Here the CDR3 DNA reads TGTGCCAGCTCACAGACAGGGTCTCCCCCAAATGGCTACACCTTC. It translates to CASSQTGSPPNGYTF.

The chain has TRBV6-6 and TRBJ2-7; D ambiguous. The V and J ends lost 8 bases and 6 bases respectively, with 11 bases between them. Looked up from germline, CDR1 is MNHNY and CDR2 is SVGAGI (reference sequence). The CDR3 covers 11 residues. The DNA of the CDR3 is TGTGCCAGCCAAGGTTTCGCCGAGCAGTACTTC. Translating gives CASQGFAEQYF.

The chain has TRBV2 and TRBJ2-7; D unclear. Germline CDR1 reads SNHLY; CDR2 reads FYNNEI. The CDR3 is 12 amino acids. The ends were cut back, 5 bases at V and 3 bases at J, with 8 bases in the middle. CDR3 protein: CASSPQNYEQYF. In DNA, the CDR3 is TGTGCCAGCAGTCCGCAAAACTACGAGCAGTACTTC.

This chain links TRBV19 with TRBJ1-4, with a tentative D call TRBD1 (6 bases). This CDR3 has 16 residues. V was trimmed by 3 bases and J by 7 bases, leaving 18 bases between them. Germline V CDR1 and CDR2: LNHDA, SQIVND (reference sequence). CDR3 loop: CASSISLVGAGEKLFF. CDR3 bases: TGTGCCAGTAGTATTTCTTTGGTGGGGGCTGGTGAAAAACTGTTTTTT.

This clone was seen only once. This sequence joins TRBV7-8 and TRBJ1-1; D perhaps matches TRBD1 (6 bases). From germline, CDR1 is SGHVS and CDR2 FQNEAQ. This CDR3 is built from 15 residues. V was pared by 5 bases and J by 1 base, with 14 bases between. The CDR3 DNA reads TGTGCCAGCAGCCCGGCCGGGACACAGAACACTGAAGCTTTCTTT. It is translated as CASSPAGTQNTEAFF.

This chain uses TRBV6-5 with TRBJ2-2; 7 nucleotides line up with TRBD2. Germline CDR1 and CDR2: MNHEY and SVGAGI. V lost 6 bases to trimming and J lost 4 bases; unmatched junction nucleotides: 8. There are 15 residues in the CDR3. The CDR3 DNA sequence: TGTGCCAGCAGGCGACTAGCTTCCGGCACCGGGGAGCTGTTTTTT. Protein sequence: CASRRLASGTGELFF.

The CDR3 reads CASSHLTVAKNIQYF. The CDR3 DNA reads as TGTGCCAGCAGTCACTTGACAGTAGCCAAAAACATTCAGTACTTC. The rearrangement uses TRBV28 and TRBJ2-4; possible D gene TRBD1, 5 bases. Germline CDR1 MDHEN, CDR2 SYDVKM. With 5 bases removed from V and 0 bases from J, the gap between germline ends came to 11 bases. The CDR3 totals 15 residues.

The chain joins TRBV9 to TRBJ2-2; maybe TRBD2 (5 bases). Germline assignment: CDR1 SGDLS and CDR2 YYNGEE. Trimming removed 0 bases from V and 8 bases from J, with 17 bases in between. This CDR3 comprises 16 residues. The CDR3 DNA reads TGTGCCAGCAGCGTAGCCCTGACCGGGGAGCGGGGGGAGCTGTTTTTT. Translation gives CASSVALTGERGELFF.

The rearrangement links TRBV11-1 to TRBJ2-7; D possibly corresponds to TRBD2 (7 bases). V gave up 5 bases and J gave up 4 bases, with 15 bases separating them. The CDR3 length is 14 residues. Germline V gene data show CDR1 as SGHAT and CDR2 as FQDESV (reference sequence). CDR3 DNA: TGTGCCAGCAGCCTGACAGGCGGGAGTTACGAGCAGTACTTC. Protein sequence: CASSLTGGSYEQYF. The whole variable domain, remainder taken from reference TRBV11-1 and TRBJ2-7, is EAEVAQSPRYKITEKSQAVAFWCDPISGHATLYWYRQILGQGPELLVQFQDESVVDDSQLPKDRFSAERLKGVDSTLKIQPAELGDSAMYLCASSLTGGSYEQYFGPGTRLTVT.

The gene calls are TRBV6-2 or TRBV6-3 and TRBJ2-1; D might be TRBD2 (6 bases). CDR1 MNHEY and CDR2 SVGEGT come from the germline V gene. This CDR3 is built from 20 residues. Trimming took 3 bases from V and 0 from J, leaving 24 bases between them. The CDR3 bases are TGTGCCAGCAGTTATCTTCTAGGAGGGGCCCCGGGACTCTCCTACAATGAGCAGTTCTTC. This sequence encodes CASSYLLGGAPGLSYNEQFF.

The chain is built from TRBV27 and TRBJ2-6, with TRBD1 matching 10 bases. CDR1 is MNHEY and CDR2 is SMNVEV in the germline V gene (reference sequence). The CDR3 length is 17 residues. Unmatched junction bases numbered 5, after V lost 6 bases and J lost 0 bases. CDR3 loop: CASSTTGGASGANVLTF. The CDR3 coding sequence is TGTGCCAGCAGCACGACAGGGGGCGCCTCTGGGGCCAACGTCCTGACTTTC.

To note about this clone: An end of the junction differs from the germline gene, which may be a read error. The V call is TRBV19, the J call TRBJ2-3; TRBD2 agrees at 8 bases. The CDR3 has 14 amino acids. Germline V gene sequence: CDR1 LNHDA, CDR2 SQIVND (reference sequence). The CDR3 loop is CASNIAGLTDTQYF. CDR3 sequence (DNA): TGTGCCAGTAATATAGCGGGATTGACAGATACGCAGTATTTT.

The chain combines TRBV29-1 with TRBJ2-7; D assignment may be TRBD1 or TRBD2 (7 bases each). Per the germline V gene, CDR1 is SQVTM and CDR2 is ANQGSEA. V shed 8 bases and J shed 6 bases, with 17 bases lying between them. CDR3 length: 12 residues. CDR3 residues: CSSREGAGEQYF. In DNA, the CDR3 is TGCAGCTCCAGGGAGGGGGCGGGCGAGCAGTACTTC.

The chain uses TRBV6-5 and TRBJ2-7; 9 bases align to TRBD1. The CDR3 loop spans 14 amino acids. Germline lookup yields CDR1 MNHEY and CDR2 SVGAGI. The junction had 7 bases not matched to a gene; V was cut back by 6 bases and J by 4 bases. In DNA, the CDR3 is TGTGCCAGCAGAGCAACAGGGGGCGTGTACGAGCAGTACTTC. It codes for CASRATGGVYEQYF.

This chain joins TRBV11-2 and TRBJ2-3, with a possible D match to TRBD2 (6 bases). Trimming left V 2 bases short and J 4 bases short, with 19 bases between. The CDR3 length is 17 residues. Germline values: CDR1 SGHAT, CDR2 FQNNGV. CDR3 loop: CASSLFGGPSRADTQYF. CDR3 in DNA: TGTGCCAGCAGCTTATTCGGAGGGCCGTCGAGGGCAGATACGCAGTATTTT.

The chain has TRBV7-2 and TRBJ1-3, with a tentative D call TRBD1 (6 bases). This CDR3 is built from 14 residues. Germline CDR1 and CDR2: SGHTA and FQGNSA. Trimming stripped 5 bases from V and 7 bases from J, with 15 bases between. In DNA form, the CDR3 reads TGTGCCAGCAGCCCCCTTCAGGGGTGGAACACCATATATTTT. Residues: CASSPLQGWNTIYF.

The genes are TRBV10-2 and TRBJ2-3; possible D gene TRBD2, 5 bases. The V and J ends lost 4 bases and 2 bases respectively, with 10 bases between them. The germline V gene encodes CDR1 WSHSY and CDR2 SAAADI. The CDR3 extends over 14 amino acids. The CDR3 bases are TGCGCCAGCAGTGTGTCGCGGGTCACAGATACGCAGTATTTT. Translated, it gives CASSVSRVTDTQYF.

This clone was observed once. The gene calls are TRBV28 and TRBJ1-1, with D possibly being TRBD1 (5 bases). V was trimmed by 3 bases and J by 7 bases, leaving 15 bases between them. CDR1 is MDHEN and CDR2 is SYDVKM in the germline V gene. CDR3 size: 14 residues. The CDR3 nucleotides read TGTGCCAGCAGTTTGCACGGGACCACCGGTGAAGCTTTCTTT. It yields the protein CASSLHGTTGEAFF.

This clone showed up just a few times. The chain joins TRBV6-2 or TRBV6-3 to TRBJ2-3; weak D call: TRBD1 (6 bases). CDR1 is MNHEY, CDR2 SVGEGT, per germline. V was cut by 7 bases and J by 2 bases, with 16 bases left in between. CDR3 size: 15 residues. This CDR3 is CASTPGRGDTDTQYF. The CDR3 nucleotides are TGTGCCAGCACCCCCGGCAGGGGCGACACAGATACGCAGTATTTT.

The gene calls are TRBV7-9 and TRBJ2-5, with a possible D match to TRBD1 (6 bases). Trimming stripped 4 bases from V and 5 bases from J, with 17 bases between. The CDR3 has 15 residues. The germline CDR1 and CDR2 sequences are SEHNR and FQNEAQ (reference sequence). CDR3 residues: CASSSGALWGETQYF. DNA for the CDR3: TGTGCCAGCAGCTCAGGGGCTCTTTGGGGGGAGACCCAGTACTTC.